This T cell receptor beta chain was identified in a study of technical replicates of blood from a few donors. Germline V CDR1 and CDR2: SGHVS, FQNEAQ. V was clipped by 1 base and J by 4 bases, with 5 bases between them. The CDR3 contains 13 residues. TCRdb's table, derived via immunoSEQ multiplex PCR, lists solely in-frame clones and lacks some. This table has over 80,000 clones, approximately 96% appearing once. This clonotype was sampled from a human donor in good health. The chain links TRBV7-8 to TRBJ2-1; D not certain. Material for sequencing was T cells isolated from PBMCs. As DNA, the CDR3 is TGTGCCAGCAGCTTAGGCCAGTACAATGAGCAGTTCTTC. Translation: CASSLGQYNEQFF.